This T cell receptor beta chain was recorded in a study of blood T cells in healthy people across ages. Study findings and constraints: Versus aged donors, long-lived donors had higher diversity and more naive CD4+ cells.

Sample-barcoded 5' priming and a J-beta primer mix drove a second PCR of 7 to 11 cycles. Via MiXCR, TCRdb re-called the 5' RACE reads, giving one row per CDR3 protein. The sample contains about 650,000 distinct CDR3 sequences, 32% of which appear only once. Extracted total RNA amounted to at least 5 micrograms for each sample. This clonotype was seen ten or more times. Its antigen is still unknown. V lost 0 bases and J lost 0, with 9 bases in between. Germline V gene data show CDR1 as SGHDT and CDR2 as YYEEEE. This CDR3 is 15 amino acids long. This clonotype was sampled from a woman older than 75 in good health. The chain has TRBV5-6 and TRBJ1-1; D is undetermined. Material: blood. CDR3 in amino acids: CASSLAPTMNTEAFF. In DNA, the CDR3 is TGTGCCAGCAGCTTGGCACCTACCATGAACACTGAAGCTTTCTTT.